These 28 T cell receptor beta chains came from one sample sequenced in a study of human T cells and chemical hapten exposure. Using its own MiXCR run on the RACE reads, TCRdb lists one record per CDR3 protein. The table shows about 46,000 distinct CDR3 sequences, with about 3.9% occurring only once. Noted time point: healthy volunteer bleed at 2 weeks. The template was total RNA from unfractionated whole blood. The sequenced sample consisted of whole blood. The origin of the receptors is a female donor in good health. Some clones in this sample may be carry-over from other donors' samples.

V usage is TRBV20-1 and J usage is TRBJ1-2; TRBD1 agrees at 10 bases. With V trimmed by 6 bases and J by 1 base, 8 bases remained unmatched. Germline CDR1 and CDR2: DFQATT and SNEGSKA (reference sequence). This CDR3 spans 15 amino acids. The DNA for the CDR3 is TGCAGTGCCGAGGACAGGGGGAGGCTTAACTATGGCTACACCTTC. It translates to CSAEDRGRLNYGYTF.

The sample holds many counts of this clonotype. V gene TRBV12-3 or TRBV12-4 combines with J gene TRBJ1-1; 7 nucleotides match TRBD1. CDR3 length: 11 amino acids. Trimming cost V 6 bases and J 8 bases; bases outside gene matches: 3. The CDR3 DNA reads TGTGCCAGCAGACCGGGACAGGAAGCTTTCTTT. Encoded protein: CASRPGQEAFF.

This clonotype came up many times. The V gene is TRBV20-1, the J gene TRBJ1-6; the D gene is possibly TRBD1 (5 bases). Between the trimmed V and J ends, which lost 0 bases and 7 bases, there was a span of 16 bases. CDR3 size: 16 residues. Germline V CDR1 and CDR2: DFQATT, SNEGSKA (reference sequence). The CDR3 protein is CSARDGLRGANSPLHF. The CDR3 DNA follows: TGCAGTGCTAGAGATGGTTTGAGAGGGGCGAATTCACCCCTCCACTTT.

A remark on this clonotype: Sequence at one end of the junction differs from germline and may be a read error. The V gene is TRBV7-9, the J gene TRBJ1-6; the match to TRBD1 covers 7 bases. Germline-derived CDR1 and CDR2 are SEHNR and FQNEAQ (reference sequence). The CDR3 is made up of 18 amino acids. The CDR3: CASSPRDRVLRRNSPLNF. The CDR3 DNA sequence: TGTGCCAGCAGCCCGCGGGACAGAGTCCTCCGGCGTAATTCACCCCTCAACTTT.

This clonotype was recorded at least ten times. The chain joins TRBV15 to TRBJ2-5; TRBD1 matches 7 bases. Germline V gene data show CDR1 as LNHNV and CDR2 as YYDKDF (reference sequence). V shed 5 bases and J 4 bases; nucleotides not matched to a gene: 13. This CDR3 comprises 16 residues. In DNA, the CDR3 is TGTGCCACCAGCCTTGACAAAACAGGGGCCAGAGAGACCCAGTACTTC. Encoded protein: CATSLDKTGARETQYF.

Many counts were recorded for this clonotype. The chain couples TRBV7-8 to TRBJ2-3, with D unclear. V was pared by 5 bases and J by 1 base, with 13 bases between. CDR3 length equals 15 residues. CDR1 and CDR2 (germline): SGHVS, FQNEAQ. The CDR3, as DNA: TGTGCCAGCAGCACGGGCCTTGCGGGCACAGATACGCAGTATTTT. Its translation: CASSTGLAGTDTQYF.

In this sample, this clonotype turned up a few times. The CDR3 nucleotides read TGTGCCAGCAACTCAAGGACAGGGTATAACTATGGCTACACCTTC. This sequence encodes CASNSRTGYNYGYTF. The rearrangement uses TRBV5-5 and TRBJ1-2; 8 positions agree with TRBD1. J lost 1 base, V lost 6 bases, and 8 bases had no gene match. This CDR3 contains 15 residues. The germline V gene encodes CDR1 SGHKS and CDR2 YYEKEE (reference sequence). Full variable domain (outside the CDR3, taken from reference TRBV5-5 and TRBJ1-2): DAGVTQSPTHLIKTRGQQVTLRCSPISGHKSVSWYQQVLGQGPQFIFQYYEKEERGRGNFPDRFSARQFPNYSSELNVNALLLGDSALYLCASNSRTGYNYGYTFGSGTRLTVV.

The sample holds a few counts of this clonotype. This chain links TRBV5-1 with TRBJ2-1; TRBD2 agrees at 11 bases. The germline CDR1 and CDR2 sequences are SGHRS and YFSETQ. V dropped 4 bases and J dropped 9; count of bases not matched to a gene: 6. The CDR3 covers 14 residues. Here the CDR3 reads CASSATSGAVEQFF. The CDR3 nucleotides read TGCGCCAGCAGCGCGACTAGCGGGGCTGTTGAGCAGTTCTTC.

This clonotype was counted at least ten times. The rearrangement uses TRBV20-1 and TRBJ2-7, with 11 bases matching TRBD2. V gave up 1 base and J gave up 5 bases; unmatched junction bases: 1. The CDR3 runs 13 residues. Germline V gene data show CDR1 as DFQATT and CDR2 as SNEGSKA (reference sequence). CDR3 protein: CSARAGLADEQYF. The CDR3 region has the DNA TGCAGTGCTAGAGCGGGACTAGCGGACGAGCAGTACTTC.

The V and J genes are TRBV28 and TRBJ1-5, with 10 nucleotides matching TRBD1. V lost 6 bases, J lost 5 bases, and 7 bases stayed unmatched. This CDR3 is built from 15 residues. CDR1 is MDHEN, CDR2 SYDVKM, per germline. The CDR3 loop reads CASSLTGGLYQPQHF. CDR3 nucleotide sequence: TGTGCCAGCAGCTTGACAGGGGGCCTGTATCAGCCCCAGCATTTT.

Only a few counts were recorded for this clonotype. This chain links TRBV7-8 with TRBJ1-5; tentatively, D is TRBD1 (5 bases). Trimming shortened V by 6 bases and J by 5 bases, and 17 bases separated the two germline ends. CDR3 length: 15 amino acids. Germline values: CDR1 SGHVS, CDR2 FQNEAQ. The CDR3 DNA reads as TGTGCCAGCAGACCCGACAGATTTCAAGATCAGCCCCAGCATTTT. This sequence encodes CASRPDRFQDQPQHF.

This clonotype showed up just a few times. A read error is possible here, since a much larger clone lies one base away. The CDR3: CASPPGQAEMAYNQPQNF. The DNA for the CDR3 is TGTGCCAGCCCTCCCGGACAGGCGGAAATGGCCTACAATCAGCCCCAGAATTTT. The genes are TRBV27 and TRBJ1-5; 7 bases match TRBD1. Germline CDR1 MNHEY, CDR2 SMNVEV (reference sequence). The CDR3 sequence is 18 residues long.

This clonotype turned up a few times. In DNA form, the CDR3 reads TGTGCCACCAGCACAAGTCAGGGGGCCGGCAATCAGCCCCAGCATTTT. Translating gives CATSTSQGAGNQPQHF. The gene calls are TRBV15 and TRBJ1-5, with TRBD1 matching over 8 bases. Germline values: CDR1 LNHNV, CDR2 YYDKDF (reference sequence). J was trimmed by 2 bases and V by 4 bases; bases with no gene match: 7. The CDR3 is 16 amino acids.

This clonotype was observed at least ten times. The chain has TRBV6-1 and TRBJ2-7, with 11 bases lining up with TRBD2. The V gene end was trimmed by 2 bases and the J gene end by 7 bases; junction bases not matched to a gene: 7. Germline lookup yields CDR1 MNHNS and CDR2 SASEGT. The CDR3 is 15 residues long. DNA for the CDR3: TGTGCCAGCAGTGAAACTAGCGGGGGCTCCTGGGAGCAGTACTTC. Amino acid sequence: CASSETSGGSWEQYF.

This clonotype was found many times. J is TRBJ1-5 and V is TRBV28, with 8 bases aligning to TRBD1. The ends lost 6 bases at V and 4 bases at J; junction bases unmatched: 5. Germline values: CDR1 MDHEN, CDR2 SYDVKM. The CDR3 totals 14 residues. CDR3 residues: CASSTGGVNQPQHF. CDR3 bases: TGTGCCAGCAGCACAGGGGGAGTGAATCAGCCCCAGCATTTT.

This chain connects TRBV7-6 to TRBJ2-2; 7 nucleotides match TRBD2. In germline, CDR1 is SGHVS, CDR2 FNYEAQ. The V segment lost 2 bases and the J segment 1 base; nucleotides outside the gene matches: 4. This CDR3 is built from 16 residues. The chain's CDR3 is CASSLQASGNTGELFF. CDR3 DNA sequence: TGTGCCAGCAGCTTACAAGCTAGCGGGAACACCGGGGAGCTGTTTTTT.

This clonotype has at least ten counts. The chain carries TRBV29-1 and TRBJ1-4; 7 nucleotides align to TRBD1. Germline V gene sequence: CDR1 SQVTM, CDR2 ANQGSEA. The V gene end was trimmed by 6 bases and the J gene end by 8 bases; junction bases not matched to a gene: 12. CDR3 size: 14 residues. The CDR3 DNA reads as TGCAGCGTCATACAGGGGATCGGAGGCGAAAAACTGTTTTTT. As protein: CSVIQGIGGEKLFF. Drawing the rest from reference TRBV29-1 and TRBJ1-4, the complete variable domain is SAVISQKPSRDICQRGTSLTIQCQVDSQVTMMFWYRQQPGQSLTLIATANQGSEATYESGFVIDKFPISRPNLTFSTLTVSNMSPEDSSIYLCSVIQGIGGEKLFFGSGTQLSVL.

This clonotype was recorded at least ten times. The J gene is TRBJ1-5, the V gene TRBV19, with D maybe TRBD1 (6 bases). The CDR3 totals 15 residues. From germline, CDR1 is LNHDA and CDR2 SQIVND (reference sequence). With 6 bases removed from V and 2 bases from J, the gap between germline ends came to 14 bases. The DNA for the CDR3 is TGTGCCAGTAGAACAGGGAATAAGGGCAATCAGCCCCAGCATTTT. This sequence encodes CASRTGNKGNQPQHF.

This clonotype was recorded a few times. V gene TRBV5-1 combines with J gene TRBJ2-1; perhaps TRBD1 as D (6 bases). The germline V and J ends were trimmed by 0 bases and 3 bases, with 7 bases remaining between them. The CDR3 runs to 14 residues. Germline CDR1 and CDR2: SGHRS and YFSETQ. CDR3 sequence: CASSLGTVYNEQFF. CDR3 bases: TGCGCCAGCAGCTTGGGGACAGTCTACAATGAGCAGTTCTTC.

There are many counts of this clonotype. The chain has TRBV29-1 and TRBJ2-5; D ambiguous. The germline CDR1 and CDR2 sequences are SQVTM and ANQGSEA. V lost 4 bases and J 1 base, leaving 7 bases between the germline ends. The CDR3 contains 12 residues. Here the CDR3 reads CSVALAQETQYF. Written as DNA, the CDR3 is TGCAGCGTTGCCTTGGCCCAAGAGACCCAGTACTTC.

Concerning this clonotype itself: A much more abundant neighbour one base away suggests this may be a read error. The V call is TRBV7-9, the J call TRBJ2-4; D gene ambiguous. Per the germline V gene, CDR1 is SEHNR and CDR2 is FQNEAQ (reference sequence). There are 15 residues in the CDR3. The CDR3 DNA reads TGTGCCAGGAGCTCTTTATTGGGTTCCAAAAACATTCAGTACTTC. It is translated as CARSSLLGSKNIQYF.

This clonotype appeared many times. J is TRBJ1-1 and V is TRBV7-8; TRBD1 aligns across 7 bases. The germline CDR1 and CDR2 sequences are SGHVS and FQNEAQ. Trimming cost V 1 base and J 4 bases; bases outside gene matches: 6. The CDR3 covers 15 residues. In DNA, the CDR3 is TGTGCCAGCAGCTTAGTTCGCAGGGGGATCACTGAAGCTTTCTTT. It is translated as CASSLVRRGITEAFF.

This clonotype came up a few times. J is TRBJ2-1 and V is TRBV6-2 or TRBV6-3; D may match TRBD1 or TRBD2 (6 bases each). The CDR3 covers 16 residues. The V end lost 4 bases, the J end lost 2 bases, and 15 bases lay between the germline ends. Germline lookup yields CDR1 MNHEY and CDR2 SVGEGT. Written as DNA, the CDR3 is TGTGCCAGCAGTTCCCTCTCGGGGGACACCTACAATGAGCAGTTCTTC. Translated: CASSSLSGDTYNEQFF.

The rearrangement joins TRBV13 to TRBJ1-3; D gene ambiguous. This CDR3 contains 12 residues. Germline V gene data show CDR1 as PRHDT and CDR2 as FYEKMQ (reference sequence). V was clipped by 3 bases and J by 7 bases, with 7 bases between them. CDR3 sequence (DNA): TGTGCCAGCAGCTTCGTTGGGAACACCATATATTTT. Translated, it gives CASSFVGNTIYF.

This clonotype was counted at least ten times. The rearrangement joins TRBV12-3 or TRBV12-4 to TRBJ1-1; D gene ambiguous. The CDR3 length is 13 residues. The V end was cut by 6 bases, the J end by 0 bases, with 8 bases between. In DNA form, the CDR3 reads TGTGCCAGCAGACCTATATTGAACACTGAAGCTTTCTTT. Residues: CASRPILNTEAFF.

This clonotype was counted at least ten times. The chain combines TRBV27 with TRBJ1-4; no clear D gene. V lost 5 bases, J lost 2 bases, and 9 bases lay in between. The CDR3 sequence is 14 residues long. The germline CDR1 and CDR2 sequences are MNHEY and SMNVEV (reference sequence). The CDR3 here is CASSPWATNEKLFF. In DNA, the CDR3 is TGTGCCAGCAGTCCGTGGGCGACTAATGAAAAACTGTTTTTT.

There are many counts of this clonotype. The gene calls are TRBV3-1 and TRBJ2-5; D is perhaps TRBD1 or TRBD2 (5 bases each). The length of the CDR3 is 15 residues. Trimming shortened V by 1 base and J by 2 bases, and 11 bases separated the two germline ends. The V gene's germline CDR1 is LGHDT and CDR2 YNNKEL (reference sequence). CDR3 amino acids: CASSQGAGAQETQYF. The CDR3 DNA reads TGTGCCAGCAGCCAAGGGGCCGGGGCTCAAGAGACCCAGTACTTC.

Many counts were recorded for this clonotype. The chain joins TRBV20-1 to TRBJ2-7, with 11 bases matching TRBD2. Germline CDR1 DFQATT, CDR2 SNEGSKA (reference sequence). After removal of 6 bases from V and 4 bases from J, the junction contained 5 bases not matched to a gene. CDR3 size: 13 residues. Here the CDR3 reads CSAHSGGGYEQYF. In nucleotides, the CDR3 is TGCAGTGCCCATAGCGGGGGGGGTTACGAGCAGTACTTC.